What follows describes a single T cell receptor beta chain. Its specificity is not known. The table came from immunoSEQ multiplex PCR; TCRdb's copy has only in-frame clones and leaves some out. Of roughly 1,600 clones listed, under 30% were seen once; the top ten hold about 7.7%. These data belong to a study of T cells in localized non-small cell lung cancer. Overall study findings and caveats: Sequencing covered just one tumor region, so heterogeneity cannot be ruled out. Adjacent uninvolved lung tissue had the highest T cell clonality, exceeding tumor. Longer overall survival was linked to higher blood T cell density. There were a median about 53 of the top 100 tumor clones appearing in adjacent lung.

The sequenced sample was normal lung tissue next to the tumor, obtained before any cancer treatment. The source of this sequence is a female donor older than 55 with stage II squamous cell lung carcinoma.

This CDR3 is CATSGVAGGFDETQYF. CDR3 bases: TGTGCCACCAGCGGGGTAGCGGGGGGCTTCGACGAGACCCAGTACTTC. The V call is TRBV15, the J call TRBJ2-5, with 10 bases that match TRBD2. Per the germline V gene, CDR1 is LNHNV and CDR2 is YYDKDF (reference sequence). The CDR3 is 16 residues long. V lost 5 bases and J lost 5; bases outside the gene matches: 11.